In this sample, the clone carrying this TCR beta chain turned up once. Its target is not known. Germline CDR1 and CDR2: KGHSH and LQKENI. The CDR3 contains 16 residues. Deletions cut 2 bases from V and 0 bases from J, with 13 bases between. The sample comes from a study of cytotoxic CD8 clonotypes in ibrutinib-treated CLL. Study details: Investigators reported 25 or so partial and 2 complete responses; after median 68 months, about 15 patients remained remitted and about 12 progressed. The study, taken as a whole, reports: Against age-matched healthy donors, baseline clonality ran higher and tracked circulating CD8+ T-cell counts.

Sequencing used immunoSEQ multiplex PCR; TCRdb keeps in-frame clones, though not all of them. Among some 200,000 clones listed, approximately 68% were seen once. The specimen was PBMCs, collected after 24 months of ibrutinib treatment. The gene calls are TRBV18 and TRBJ1-1; D call uncertain. The TCR originated in a human donor with chronic lymphocytic leukemia. The CDR3 is CASSPNVLWVNTEAFF. CDR3 nucleotides: TGTGCCAGCTCACCAAACGTGTTGTGGGTGAACACTGAAGCTTTCTTT.